This is a list of T cell receptor beta chains from one sample in a study of cytomegalovirus exposure and HLA in healthy donors. Here immunoSEQ multiplex PCR was the method, and the copy in TCRdb shows in-frame clones only, minus some. This sample's table reports some 55,000 clones. The specimen was PBMCs. These receptors originate from a man between 18 and 29 years old in good health and CMV-seropositive. CDR3s include the opening cysteine and the closing phenylalanine or tryptophan. The D gene is left open where the match is weak.

>TRBV28|TRBJ2-2|TRBD2
TGTGCCAGCAGTCTACCGCCCGGGACTAGCACCGGGGAGCTGTTTTTT
CASSLPPGTSTGELFF
>TRBV5-1|TRBJ2-7|TRBD1
TGCGCCAGCAGCTTGGTGGCAGGGGGCTACTACGAGCAGTACTTC
CASSLVAGGYYEQYF
>TRBV28|TRBJ1-2|TRBD1
TGTGCCAGCACCCTACTACAGGGGAACTATGGCTACACCTTC
CASTLLQGNYGYTF
>TRBV6-6|TRBJ2-7|NA
TGTGCCAGCAGTGGGGCCACCTACGAGCAGTACTTC
CASSGATYEQYF
>TRBV4-1|TRBJ1-2|NA
TGCGCCAGCAGCCCCCGTATGGAGGCGGGATATGGCTACACCTTC
CASSPRMEAGYGYTF
>TRBV29-1|TRBJ2-1|TRBD2
TGCAGCGTTGGGACTAGCGGTGACAATGAGCAGTTCTTC
CSVGTSGDNEQFF
>TRBV4-1|TRBJ2-3|TRBD2
TGCGCCAGCAGCCATCATGGACTAGCAGTCACAGATACGCAGTATTTT
CASSHHGLAVTDTQYF
>TRBV6-1|TRBJ2-7|NA
TGTGCCAGCAGTCCACTAATAGATCCCTACGAGCAGTACTTC
CASSPLIDPYEQYF
>TRBV13|TRBJ2-4|TRBD2
TGTGCCAGCAGCTTAGCCCCGGGACTAGCGGGAGGGGACTTC
CASSLAPGLAGGDF
>TRBV29-1|TRBJ2-3|TRBD2
TGCAGCGTTGAAGATCGGGGGGACGCTAGCACAGATACGCAGTATTTT
CSVEDRGDASTDTQYF
>TRBV19|TRBJ1-1|NA
TGTGCCAGTAGTGGGGCAGGGGCTGAAGCTTTCTTT
CASSGAGAEAFF
>TRBV9|TRBJ2-2|TRBD2
TGTGCCAGCAGCCCCTTAATCGGGACTAGGGTCACCGGGGAGCTGTTTTTT
CASSPLIGTRVTGELFF
>TRBV11-3|TRBJ2-7|TRBD1
TGTGCCAGCAGTTTACAGGGGGACGAGCAGTACTTC
CASSLQGDEQYF
>TRBV11-2|TRBJ2-2|TRBD1
TGTGCCAGCAGCCCCATTGGGACCAACAGGGGACCGAACACCGGGGAGCTGTTTTTT
CASSPIGTNRGPNTGELFF
>TRBV2|TRBJ2-7|NA
TGTGCCAGCAGTGGCGGGACTTTCTACGAGCAGTACTTC
CASSGGTFYEQYF
>TRBV4-1|TRBJ2-7|TRBD2
TGCGCCAGCAGCCAAGGACTAGCGGGAGTCGACCACGAGCAGTACTTC
CASSQGLAGVDHEQYF
>TRBV12-5|TRBJ1-5|NA
TGTGCTAGTGGCTCCGGAGGAGGCAGTTTTACGCCCCAGCATTTT
CASGSGGGSFTPQHF
>TRBV5-1|TRBJ2-5|NA
TGCGCCAGCGGAGAATCGGCTGCTGGGGAGACCCAGTACTTC
CASGESAAGETQYF
>TRBV19|TRBJ1-5|NA
TGTGCCAGTAGTGCCAACGCGGGGGCAAGCAATCAGCCCCAGCATTTT
CASSANAGASNQPQHF
>TRBV7-9|TRBJ1-1|TRBD1
TGTGCCAGCAGCGGTTGGACAGGGGTCACTGAAGCTTTCTTT
CASSGWTGVTEAFF
>TRBV7-8|TRBJ2-7|NA
TGTGCCAGCAGCTCAACCGGGAGAGGCTACGAGCAGTACTTC
CASSSTGRGYEQYF
>TRBV28|TRBJ2-3|TRBD2
TGTGCCACCGCGACTCTAGCGGGAATCACAGATACGCAGTATTTT
CATATLAGITDTQYF
>TRBV4-1|TRBJ1-3|TRBD1
TGCGCCAGCAGCCAAAAATCCCGACAGGGGCCGGCTCTCAGCATATATTTT
CASSQKSRQGPALSIYF
>TRBV30|TRBJ1-4|TRBD1
TGTGCCTGGAGTCTGGGGGACAGGCAGTATGAAAAGCTGTTTTTT
CAWSLGDRQYEKLFF
>TRBV7-7|TRBJ2-7|NA
TGTGCCAGCAGCTTAGAATCCCCTGGACTGAATGGGAAGCAGTACTTC
CASSLESPGLNGKQYF
>TRBV27|TRBJ2-7|NA
TGTGCCACCTCGGACAGATCCTACGAGCAGTACTTC
CATSDRSYEQYF
>TRBV7-9|TRBJ1-1|NA
TGTGCCAGCAGCTTCCCAGGGGACACTGAAGCTTTCTTT
CASSFPGDTEAFF
>TRBV7-8|TRBJ2-3|TRBD2
TGTGCCAGCAGCTACAGACTAGCGACTAGCACAGATACGCAGTATTTT
CASSYRLATSTDTQYF
>TRBV19|TRBJ1-2|TRBD1
TGTGCCAGTAGTATCGGGACAGCTTACTATGGCTACACCTTC
CASSIGTAYYGYTF
>TRBV27|TRBJ2-1|TRBD2
TGTGCCAGCAGTAAACGACTAGCGGGAGTGATCTACAATGAGCAGTTCTTC
CASSKRLAGVIYNEQFF
>TRBV19|TRBJ2-1|TRBD2
TGTGCCAGTAGTATAGAAACCGGGACTATCCGCTACAATGAGCAGTTCTTC
CASSIETGTIRYNEQFF
>TRBV6-6|TRBJ2-1|NA
TGTGCCAGCAGCCGACAGGTACCGGGCAATGAGCAGTTCTTC
CASSRQVPGNEQFF
>TRBV7-2|TRBJ1-4|TRBD1
TGTGCCAGCAGCCCCGACAGGGGGAGAACTAATGAAAAACTGTTTTTT
CASSPDRGRTNEKLFF
>TRBV5-4|TRBJ1-5|NA
TGTGCCAGCAGCTTAGACAGAAATCAGCCCCAGCATTTT
CASSLDRNQPQHF
>TRBV9|TRBJ2-6|TRBD2
TGTGCCAGCAGCCCGAGCGGGGGGGCCTTCTCTGGGGCCAACGTCCTGACTTTC
CASSPSGGAFSGANVLTF
>TRBV9|TRBJ1-1|NA
TGTGCCAGCAGCGTAGGGATTATGGGGGCCGGTAACACTGAAGCTTTCTTT
CASSVGIMGAGNTEAFF